What follows describes a single T cell receptor (beta chain). No antigen is known for it. Only in-frame clones appear in the TCRdb table, and some are missing; sequencing was by immunoSEQ multiplex PCR. The table has 30,000 to 40,000 clones, approximately 97% seen once. This sample was included in a study of T cells in tuberculosis. Study-wide results and limits: A GMM-specific repertoire classifier reached roughly 90% accuracy, AUROC 0.90. Active tuberculosis alpha repertoires lay closer to GMM-specific TCRs than controls'.

The CDR3 runs to 15 residues. The V segment lost 4 bases and the J segment 2 bases; nucleotides outside the gene matches: 9. Germline lookup yields CDR1 SQVTM and CDR2 ANQGSEA. This receptor was obtained from a donor aged 5-35 years with latent tuberculosis or without tuberculosis infection. The sequenced sample consisted of PBMCs. The V gene is TRBV29-1, the J gene TRBJ2-5; 8 nucleotides line up with TRBD1. The CDR3, as DNA: TGCAGCGTTGTTCACCAGGGGGCGGTTCAAGAGACCCAGTACTTC. Translated: CSVVHQGAVQETQYF. Looking up the rest from reference TRBV29-1 and TRBJ2-5 gives the full variable domain: SAVISQKPSRDICQRGTSLTIQCQVDSQVTMMFWYRQQPGQSLTLIATANQGSEATYESGFVIDKFPISRPNLTFSTLTVSNMSPEDSSIYLCSVVHQGAVQETQYFGPGTRLLVL.